The 5 T cell receptor beta chains reported below all come from one sample, sequenced in a study of T-cell reconstitution after alpha-beta-depleted transplantation in children. Unique molecular identifiers featured in how the TCRbeta library was prepared. A single record per CDR3 protein comes from TCRdb applying MiXCR to the PCR reads. The sample includes approximately 83,000 distinct CDR3 sequences, roughly 8% of them seen just once. The sample consisted of PBMCs from the stem cell graft donor, taken from the stem cell graft. The receptor set was obtained from a human donor who donated a stem cell graft to a child with congenital amegakaryocytic thrombocytopenia.

This clonotype was observed at least ten times. This sequence joins TRBV5-1 and TRBJ1-1, with D uncertain. V lost 2 bases and J lost 2, with 19 bases in between. Per the germline V gene, CDR1 is SGHRS and CDR2 is YFSETQ. This CDR3 region has 17 residues. The CDR3 loop is CASSFGFSTDGNTEAFF. The DNA of the CDR3 is TGCGCCAGCAGCTTTGGGTTTTCAACTGACGGTAACACTGAAGCTTTCTTT.

This clonotype was counted at least ten times. This chain uses TRBV11-1 with TRBJ2-1; no clear D gene. Trimming pared 3 bases from V and 2 bases from J, leaving 8 bases between. Germline loops: CDR1 SGHAT, CDR2 FQDESV (reference sequence). The CDR3 contains 14 residues. The CDR3 sequence: CASSLSPTYNEQFF. DNA of the CDR3: TGTGCCAGCAGCTTGTCTCCCACCTACAATGAGCAGTTCTTC.

This clonotype was seen at least ten times. The rearrangement joins TRBV28 to TRBJ2-7; TRBD1 might be the D (6 bases). The CDR3 extends over 15 amino acids. Germline loops: CDR1 MDHEN, CDR2 SYDVKM. V was clipped by 2 bases and J by 0 bases, with 11 bases between them. The CDR3 DNA follows: TGTGCCAGCAGTTTAACAGGGCTGAGCTCCTACGAGCAGTACTTC. Translated: CASSLTGLSSYEQYF.

This clonotype occurred a few times. The chain is built from TRBV20-1 and TRBJ1-4, with 8 bases aligning to TRBD1. This CDR3 spans 13 amino acids. The V gene's germline CDR1 is DFQATT and CDR2 SNEGSKA (reference sequence). V trimming: 6 bases; J trimming: 8 bases; junction bases outside the gene matches: 8. The CDR3 nucleotides are TGCAGTGCAACCACAGGGGGGCGGGAAAAACTGTTTTTT. Its protein product is CSATTGGREKLFF.

This clonotype occurred many times. The rearrangement links TRBV2 to TRBJ1-1, with 8 bases lining up with TRBD1. The germline CDR1 and CDR2 sequences are SNHLY and FYNNEI. The length of the CDR3 is 13 residues. The J segment lost 6 bases and the V segment lost 6 bases, leaving 6 bases of the junction unmatched. CDR3: CASRNDRGSEAFF. DNA for the CDR3: TGTGCCAGCAGGAACGACAGGGGCTCTGAAGCTTTCTTT.